The 32 T cell receptor beta chains reported below all come from one sample, sequenced in a study of shared clonotypes between healthy human individuals. The repertoire was sequenced with immunoSEQ multiplex PCR; TCRdb's copy has only in-frame clones and lacks some. The data hold roughly 2 million clones, with more than 90% observed a single time. The sequencing input was naive CD4+ T cells sorted from blood. This sample's subset: CD45RA+ positively selected. These receptors all stem from a man aged 18 to 35 in good health.

The chain employs TRBV30 and TRBJ1-2; D may be TRBD1 (5 bases). This CDR3 has 14 amino acids. V was pared by 5 bases and J by 6 bases, with 19 bases between. Germline assignment: CDR1 GTSNPN and CDR2 SVGIG (reference sequence). CDR3 nucleotides: TGTGCCTGGGATGGGAATCAGGGTTTCAATGGCTACACCTTC. Residues: CAWDGNQGFNGYTF.

V and J are TRBV30 and TRBJ1-2; D is unresolved. This CDR3 is built from 14 residues. V gave up 3 bases and J gave up 4 bases, with 15 bases separating them. From germline, CDR1 is GTSNPN and CDR2 SVGIG (reference sequence). The CDR3 DNA is TGTGCCTGGAGCGCCGACGGGTTTATCTATGGCTACACCTTC. Protein product: CAWSADGFIYGYTF.

This rearrangement joins TRBV18 to TRBJ2-7; 7 bases fit TRBD1. The CDR3 spans 15 residues. Trimming cost V 2 bases and J 2 bases; bases outside gene matches: 6. Germline V gene sequence: CDR1 KGHSH, CDR2 LQKENI. CDR3 amino acids: CASSPIGDSPYEQYF. In DNA form, the CDR3 reads TGTGCCAGCTCACCAATAGGGGACAGTCCCTACGAGCAGTACTTC. The entire variable domain, with the rest obtained from reference TRBV18 and TRBJ2-7, is as follows: NAGVMQNPRHLVRRRGQEARLRCSPMKGHSHVYWYRQLPEEGLKFMVYLQKENIIDESGMPKERFSAEFPKEGPSILRIQQVVRGDSAAYFCASSPIGDSPYEQYFGPGTRLTVT.

The V and J genes are TRBV4-1 and TRBJ1-2, with D uncertain. The CDR3 covers 13 residues. The V end lost 1 base, the J end lost 6 bases, and 9 bases lay between the germline ends. Germline assignment: CDR1 MGHRA and CDR2 YSYEKL. CDR3 coding DNA: TGCGCCAGCAGCCAAGCCTCTATGGATGGCTACACCTTC. Its protein product is CASSQASMDGYTF.

The J gene is TRBJ2-5, the V gene TRBV18; D possibly uses TRBD1 or TRBD2 (5 bases each). The CDR3 extends over 13 amino acids. The germline V gene encodes CDR1 KGHSH and CDR2 LQKENI. Trimming removed 2 bases from V and 10 bases from J, with 14 bases in between. CDR3: CASSPEGRKGQYF. CDR3 in DNA: TGTGCCAGCTCACCAGAGGGACGTAAGGGCCAGTACTTC. The full variable domain, completed using reference TRBV18 and TRBJ2-5, is NAGVMQNPRHLVRRRGQEARLRCSPMKGHSHVYWYRQLPEEGLKFMVYLQKENIIDESGMPKERFSAEFPKEGPSILRIQQVVRGDSAAYFCASSPEGRKGQYFGPGTRLLVL.

V usage is TRBV4-3 and J usage is TRBJ2-3, with D tentatively TRBD2 (6 bases). Germline V gene data show CDR1 as LGHNA and CDR2 as YSLEER. This CDR3 comprises 17 residues. Trimming pared 2 bases from V and 0 bases from J, leaving 15 bases between. This chain's CDR3 is CASSQSPSVASTDTQYF. CDR3 bases: TGCGCCAGCAGCCAATCCCCTAGCGTTGCTAGCACAGATACGCAGTATTTT.

The chain uses TRBV4-1 and TRBJ2-3; TRBD1 is a possible D gene (6 bases). Germline V CDR1 and CDR2: MGHRA, YSYEKL. Trimming pared 0 bases from V and 0 bases from J, leaving 13 bases between. The CDR3 loop spans 17 amino acids. The CDR3 nucleotides read TGCGCCAGCAGCCAAGATGGGGGCGGAACTAGCACAGATACGCAGTATTTT. This codes for CASSQDGGGTSTDTQYF.

The CDR3 sequence: CASSGDYSGTGSLDEQFF. The CDR3 DNA follows: TGTGCCAGCAGTGGAGACTACTCCGGGACAGGGTCTTTGGATGAGCAGTTCTTC. V and J are TRBV6-1 and TRBJ2-1, with 9 positions matching TRBD1. The length of the CDR3 is 18 residues. V shed 4 bases, J shed 8 bases, and the junction held 18 bases outside the gene matches. Looked up from germline, CDR1 is MNHNS and CDR2 is SASEGT.

This chain joins TRBV5-4 and TRBJ2-3; no definite D call. The germline V gene has CDR1 SGHNT and CDR2 YYREEE (reference sequence). V was shortened by 5 bases and J by 6 bases, with 19 bases between the two germline ends. This CDR3 is 15 amino acids long. The CDR3 sequence: CASSPLVAGSDTQYF. The CDR3 DNA follows: TGTGCCAGCAGTCCCCTGGTGGCCGGTTCGGATACGCAGTATTTT.

The rearrangement links TRBV28 to TRBJ1-4; perhaps TRBD1 as D (5 bases). This CDR3 region has 14 residues. Germline CDR1 reads MDHEN; CDR2 reads SYDVKM. Trimming pared 3 bases from V and 5 bases from J, leaving 10 bases between. DNA for the CDR3: TGTGCCAGCAGTTTCAGCAGGGTCAATGAAAAACTGTTTTTT. Translating it yields CASSFSRVNEKLFF.

The rearrangement uses TRBV29-1 and TRBJ2-3; weak D call: TRBD1 (6 bases). The CDR3 totals 12 residues. Per the germline V gene, CDR1 is SQVTM and CDR2 is ANQGSEA. V shed 8 bases and J shed 2 bases, with 11 bases lying between them. The CDR3 DNA is TGCAGCACGGGACAAAACACAGATACGCAGTATTTT. It yields the protein CSTGQNTDTQYF.

This CDR3 is CASSMWAWDGQETQYF. DNA for the CDR3: TGTGCCAGTAGTATGTGGGCCTGGGACGGCCAAGAGACCCAGTACTTC. The chain carries TRBV19 and TRBJ2-5; D tentatively fits TRBD1 or TRBD2 (5 bases each). The V gene lost 3 bases and the J gene lost 1 base, with 15 bases spanning the gap. Germline-derived CDR1 and CDR2 are LNHDA and SQIVND (reference sequence). This CDR3 spans 16 amino acids.

The CDR3 region has the DNA TGTGCCAGCAGTGACAGCTTAGCCAAAAACATTCAGTACTTC. Residues: CASSDSLAKNIQYF. The J gene is TRBJ2-4, the V gene TRBV2; no definite D call. This CDR3 has 14 residues. Germline V gives CDR1 SNHLY, CDR2 FYNNEI. Trimming took off 3 bases at V and 0 bases at J, with 6 bases between the two ends.

The chain is built from TRBV25-1 and TRBJ2-7; 7 positions match TRBD1. Trimming removed 5 bases from V and 6 bases from J; junction bases left unmatched: 13. Germline CDR1 is MGHDK and CDR2 is SYGVNS. The CDR3 totals 15 residues. CDR3 sequence reads: CASSPPRGEGAEQYF. In nucleotides, the CDR3 is TGTGCCAGCAGTCCTCCTCGGGGCGAGGGGGCCGAGCAGTACTTC.

This clone was detected only once. At one end the junction does not follow the germline gene, possibly because of a read error. The CDR3 DNA is TGTGCCCGCAGAAACGGCTACACCTTC. Its protein product is CARRNGYTF. This chain uses TRBV9 with TRBJ1-2; D gene unclear. Per the germline V gene, CDR1 is SGDLS and CDR2 is YYNGEE. The CDR3 is 9 residues long. The full variable domain, its missing parts supplied by reference TRBV9 and TRBJ1-2, is DSGVTQTPKHLITATGQRVTLRCSPRSGDLSVYWYQQSLDQGLQFLIQYYNGEERAKGNILERFSAQQFPDLHSELNLSSLELGDSALYFCARRNGYTFGSGTRLTVV.

This chain connects TRBV27 to TRBJ2-1, with D perhaps TRBD1 or TRBD2 (5 bases each). The CDR3 totals 14 residues. From germline, CDR1 is MNHEY and CDR2 SMNVEV (reference sequence). The V end lost 4 bases, the J end lost 2 bases, and 9 bases lay between the germline ends. CDR3 protein: CASSWGTAYNEQFF. CDR3 nucleotide sequence: TGTGCCAGCAGTTGGGGGACCGCCTACAATGAGCAGTTCTTC.

This chain links TRBV5-1 with TRBJ2-1; TRBD2 matches at 14 bases. With V trimmed by 6 bases and J by 6 bases, 5 bases remained unmatched. The CDR3 contains 15 residues. Germline V gene lookup returns CDR1 SGHRS and CDR2 YFSETQ. The CDR3 DNA is TGCGCCAGCAAGGATGGGACTAGCGGGGGCAATGAGCAGTTCTTC. Its protein product is CASKDGTSGGNEQFF.

The rearrangement links TRBV1 to TRBJ2-7; the table's D gene call, TRBD2, was not cross checked with the DNA. TRBV1 is annotated as a pseudogene. The CDR3 runs to 16 residues. CDR3 protein: CTSSQDQPGGSYEQYF. The DNA for the CDR3 is TGCACCAGCAGCCAAGATCAGCCCGGGGGCTCCTACGAGCAGTACTTC.

The chain joins TRBV6-5 to TRBJ1-6; 7 nucleotides line up with TRBD1. Per the germline V gene, CDR1 is MNHEY and CDR2 is SVGAGI. V lost 8 bases to trimming and J lost 5 bases; unmatched junction nucleotides: 9. The CDR3 has 15 residues. The CDR3 sequence: CASLPLTGDNSPLHF. The CDR3 DNA reads as TGTGCCAGCCTTCCCTTAACAGGGGATAATTCACCCCTCCACTTT.

The chain links TRBV6-1 to TRBJ1-2; D gene ambiguous. The CDR3 runs 14 residues. V lost 7 bases, J lost 4 bases, and 16 bases lay in between. CDR1 MNHNS and CDR2 SASEGT come from the germline V gene. The CDR3 nucleotides are TGTGCCAGCAATCCGACGCCGACCGGCTATGGCTACACCTTC. Encoded protein: CASNPTPTGYGYTF.

The chain couples TRBV6-6 to TRBJ1-2; TRBD1 might be the D (5 bases). This CDR3 region has 14 residues. Germline assignment: CDR1 MNHNY and CDR2 SVGAGI (reference sequence). With 6 bases removed from V and 2 bases from J, the gap between germline ends came to 13 bases. CDR3 in amino acids: CASRDTGNNYGYTF. CDR3 bases: TGTGCCAGCAGGGACACCGGGAACAACTATGGCTACACCTTC.

This clone was seen more than once but under ten times. At the DNA level, this CDR3 is encoded by other sequences in the same sample as well. The rearrangement uses TRBV5-1 and TRBJ2-7, with TRBD1 matching 9 bases. V was pared by 4 bases and J by 4 bases, with 3 bases of the junction left unmatched. There are 13 residues in the CDR3. Per the germline V gene, CDR1 is SGHRS and CDR2 is YFSETQ. For the CDR3, the DNA is TGCGCCAGCAGCCGGGACAGGGCTTACGAGCAGTACTTC. Its translation is CASSRDRAYEQYF.

This rearrangement joins TRBV11-2 to TRBJ2-5; weak D call: TRBD1 (5 bases). Deletions cut 6 bases from V and 1 base from J, with 9 bases between. The CDR3 runs to 13 residues. Germline V gene lookup returns CDR1 SGHAT and CDR2 FQNNGV. CDR3 DNA sequence: TGTGCCAGCAGACCAGGGTCCCAAGAGACCCAGTACTTC. This translates into CASRPGSQETQYF.

The chain uses TRBV19 and TRBJ2-6; weak D call: TRBD2 (6 bases). The CDR3 consists of 18 residues. V was clipped by 0 bases and J by 1 base, with 13 bases between them. The germline CDR1 and CDR2 sequences are LNHDA and SQIVND (reference sequence). Written as DNA, the CDR3 is TGTGCCAGTAGTATAGAATGGGGGGATATTTCTGGGGCCAACGTCCTGACTTTC. As protein: CASSIEWGDISGANVLTF.

This chain uses TRBV7-2 with TRBJ1-5, with 7 bases that match TRBD1. From germline, CDR1 is SGHTA and CDR2 FQGNSA. Losses at the gene ends were 1 base for V and 10 bases for J; bases not matched to a gene: 10. The CDR3 is made up of 15 amino acids. The CDR3 loop is CASSLGDRARVPQHF. In nucleotides, the CDR3 is TGTGCCAGCAGCTTAGGGGACAGAGCAAGAGTTCCCCAGCATTTT.

CDR3 DNA: TGCGCCAGCAGCCCCGGGGTAGGGTACTCCTACGAGCAGTACTTC. It encodes CASSPGVGYSYEQYF. V is TRBV5-1 and J is TRBJ2-7, with D tentatively TRBD2 (5 bases). CDR3 length equals 15 residues. CDR1 and CDR2 from the germline V gene are SGHRS and YFSETQ. V lost 4 bases to trimming and J lost 0 bases, with 14 bases between them.

About this clone: Other DNA sequences of this sample code for an identical CDR3. The J gene is TRBJ2-3, the V gene TRBV5-1; 9 positions match TRBD2. CDR1 is SGHRS, CDR2 YFSETQ, per germline. This CDR3 has 17 amino acids. Unmatched junction bases numbered 8, after V lost 0 bases and J lost 3 bases. CDR3 loop: CASSLEGAGGPTDTQYF. The CDR3 region has the DNA TGCGCCAGCAGCTTGGAAGGCGCGGGAGGGCCTACAGATACGCAGTATTTT.

This rearrangement joins TRBV4-3 to TRBJ2-3; D unclear. The germline gives CDR1 LGHNA, CDR2 YSLEER. V lost 2 bases, J lost 2 bases, and 11 bases lay in between. The CDR3 length is 15 residues. The CDR3 DNA reads as TGCGCCAGCAGCCAAAGGGTTGCGTACACAGATACGCAGTATTTT. Translating it yields CASSQRVAYTDTQYF.

The CDR3 nucleotides read TGTGCCTGGACCAAGGACAGGGGGAATTCACCCCTCCACTTT. Translated: CAWTKDRGNSPLHF. The V and J genes are TRBV30 and TRBJ1-6; TRBD1 matches at 10 bases. From germline, CDR1 is GTSNPN and CDR2 SVGIG (reference sequence). This CDR3 is built from 14 residues. Unmatched junction bases numbered 4, after V lost 4 bases and J lost 7 bases.

The V and J genes are TRBV5-6 and TRBJ2-6; 7 nucleotides align to TRBD1. This CDR3 has 19 residues. CDR1 and CDR2 from the germline V gene are SGHDT and YYEEEE. The V gene end was trimmed by 4 bases and the J gene end by 0 bases; junction bases not matched to a gene: 13. The CDR3 protein is CASSPRQGSGRSGANVLTF. Here the CDR3 DNA reads TGTGCCAGCAGCCCTAGACAGGGATCGGGCCGCTCTGGGGCCAACGTCCTGACTTTC. The full variable domain, rest sourced from reference TRBV5-6 and TRBJ2-6, is DAGVTQSPTHLIKTRGQQVTLRCSPKSGHDTVSWYQQALGQGPQFIFQYYEEEERQRGNFPDRFSGHQFPNYSSELNVNALLLGDSALYLCASSPRQGSGRSGANVLTFGAGSRLTVL.

The genes are TRBV19 and TRBJ1-5; D is undetermined. Trimming removed 1 base at V and 0 bases at J, with 4 bases between. This CDR3 has 14 amino acids. CDR1 LNHDA and CDR2 SQIVND come from the germline V gene (reference sequence). CDR3 bases: TGTGCCAGTAGTATAGGCGCTAGCAATCAGCCCCAGCATTTT. This gives the protein CASSIGASNQPQHF.

The V gene is TRBV5-1, the J gene TRBJ2-2; 13 bases map to TRBD2. In germline, CDR1 is SGHRS, CDR2 YFSETQ. The CDR3 loop spans 17 amino acids. With 2 bases clipped from V and 5 bases from J, the junction kept 6 bases outside the gene matches. CDR3 protein: CASSFHRTSGSTGELFF. Written as DNA, the CDR3 is TGCGCCAGCAGCTTCCACCGGACTAGCGGGAGTACCGGGGAGCTGTTTTTT.